Presented here are 6 T cell receptor beta chains from one specimen sequenced in a study of T cells after yellow fever vaccination. TCRdb processed the 5' RACE reads anew with MiXCR; each CDR3 protein has one entry. The sample includes some 300,000 distinct CDR3 sequences, around 9.3% of them seen just once. Sequencing was performed on CD4+ T cells sorted from PBMCs, taken 5 days after the yellow fever booster vaccination. These receptors were taken from a man aged 18 to 29 who received the YFV17D yellow fever vaccine.

This clonotype was counted between two and nine times. The rearrangement links TRBV20-1 to TRBJ2-1; 14 bases line up with TRBD2. CDR1 and CDR2 from the germline V gene are DFQATT and SNEGSKA (reference sequence). This CDR3 spans 16 amino acids. The junction had 8 bases not matched to a gene; V was cut back by 2 bases and J by 8 bases. CDR3 amino acids: CSARSPGTSGGYEQFF. The DNA of the CDR3 is TGCAGTGCTAGATCGCCCGGGACTAGCGGGGGCTATGAGCAGTTCTTC.

CDR3 coding DNA: TGTGCCAGCAGCCAAGATCCAGGGGAGGGAGATACGCAGTATTTT. Translating gives CASSQDPGEGDTQYF. The V gene is TRBV3-1, the J gene TRBJ2-3, with a weak D call TRBD2 (7 bases). The V gene's germline CDR1 is LGHDT and CDR2 YNNKEL (reference sequence). The CDR3 length is 15 residues. Trimming shortened V by 0 bases and J by 5 bases, and 12 bases separated the two germline ends.

This clonotype was seen more than once but under ten times. The V gene is TRBV4-2, the J gene TRBJ2-3; TRBD2 agrees at 10 bases. The length of the CDR3 is 15 residues. Trimming took 0 bases from V and 6 from J; bases not matched to a gene: 3. Germline V CDR1 and CDR2: LGHNA, YNFKEQ. This CDR3 is CASSQEERGGDTQYF. The CDR3 DNA sequence: TGTGCCAGCAGCCAAGAAGAGCGGGGGGGGGATACGCAGTATTTT.

V gene TRBV24-1 combines with J gene TRBJ2-3; D could derive from TRBD1 or TRBD2 (6 bases each). V shed 2 bases and J shed 1 base, with 15 bases lying between them. CDR1 KGHDR and CDR2 SFDVKD come from the germline V gene. There are 17 residues in the CDR3. The CDR3 region has the DNA TGTGCCACCAGTGATTCCCTCAGGGGACTGGGCACAGATACGCAGTATTTT. As protein: CATSDSLRGLGTDTQYF.

There are many counts of this clonotype. This rearrangement joins TRBV7-6 to TRBJ2-2; possible D gene TRBD1, 5 bases. V lost 0 bases and J lost 8, with 10 bases in between. This CDR3 comprises 14 residues. CDR1 and CDR2 from the germline V gene are SGHVS and FNYEAQ. In DNA form, the CDR3 reads TGTGCCAGCAGCTTAGCGGGGCTTGGAGGGGAGCTGTTTTTT. Translated: CASSLAGLGGELFF.

V usage is TRBV4-3 and J usage is TRBJ2-2; 7 bases align to TRBD2. The CDR3 consists of 17 residues. CDR1 LGHNA and CDR2 YSLEER come from the germline V gene. J was trimmed by 7 bases and V by 0 bases; bases with no gene match: 11. As DNA, the CDR3 is TGCGCCAGCAGCCAAGATCGGGGGAGGGTTGGAAACGGGGAGCTGTTTTTT. This encodes CASSQDRGRVGNGELFF.